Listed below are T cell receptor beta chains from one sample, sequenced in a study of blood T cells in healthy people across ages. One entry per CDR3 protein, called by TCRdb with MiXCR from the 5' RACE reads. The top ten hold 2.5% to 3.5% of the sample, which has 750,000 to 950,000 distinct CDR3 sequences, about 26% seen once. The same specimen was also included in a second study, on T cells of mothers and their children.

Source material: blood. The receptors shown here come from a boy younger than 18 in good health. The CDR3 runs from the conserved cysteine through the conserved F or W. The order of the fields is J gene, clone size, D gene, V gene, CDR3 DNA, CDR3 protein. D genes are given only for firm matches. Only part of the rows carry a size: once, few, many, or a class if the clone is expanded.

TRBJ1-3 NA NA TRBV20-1 TGCAGTGCCAGGCATGGGAAAGGAAACACCATATATTTT CSARHGKGNTIYF
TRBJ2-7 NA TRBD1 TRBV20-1 TGCAGTGCCCTCACTCCCGGGACAGGGGCCTACGAGCAGTACTTC CSALTPGTGAYEQYF
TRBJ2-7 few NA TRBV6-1 TGTGCCAGCAGTGAAAGGTGGGGGGCAGTCAACGAGCAGTACTTC CASSERWGAVNEQYF
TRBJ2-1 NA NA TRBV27 TGTGCCAGCAGCCCACCACGGCGGGGCTCCTACAATGAGCAGTTCTTC CASSPPRRGSYNEQFF
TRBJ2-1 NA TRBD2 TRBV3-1 TGTGCCAGCAGCCACCGAGGACTAGCGGCCTACAATGAGCAGTTCTTC CASSHRGLAAYNEQFF
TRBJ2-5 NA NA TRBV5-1 TGCGCCAGCAGCTTCGATGTGGAGACCCAGTACTTC CASSFDVETQYF
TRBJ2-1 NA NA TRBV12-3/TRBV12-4 TGTGCCAGCAGTTTAGGGGCTAGAAATGAGCAGTTCTTC CASSLGARNEQFF
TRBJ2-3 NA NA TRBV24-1 TGTGCCACCAGTGACCAGGGGACCGGCTCAGATACGCAGTATTTT CATSDQGTGSDTQYF
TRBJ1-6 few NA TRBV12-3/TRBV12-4 TGTGCCAGCAGTCTAGGGTTCGGGGGGAGGTATAATTCACCCCTCCACTTT CASSLGFGGRYNSPLHF
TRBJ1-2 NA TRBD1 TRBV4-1 TGCGCCAGCAGCCAAGGGGCCCAGGGGGCGTCGAATGGCTACACCTTC CASSQGAQGASNGYTF
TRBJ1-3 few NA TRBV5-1 TGCGCCAGCTCTGGGGCCTCCTCTGGAAACACCATATATTTT CASSGASSGNTIYF
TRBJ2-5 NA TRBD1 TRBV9 TGTGCCAGCAGCCTATGGACAGGGGGCAGTGAGACCCAGTACTTC CASSLWTGGSETQYF
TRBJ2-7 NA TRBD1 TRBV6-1 TGTGCCAGCAGAGCTACAGGGGACCACGAGCAGTACTTC CASRATGDHEQYF
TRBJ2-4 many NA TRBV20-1 TGCAGTGCTGGTCCCACGATAAACATTCAGTACTTC CSAGPTINIQYF
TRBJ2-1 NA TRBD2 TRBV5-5 TGTGCCAGCAGCATGGGACTAGCGGTATACAATGAGCAGTTCTTC CASSMGLAVYNEQFF
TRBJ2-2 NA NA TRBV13 TGTGCCAGCAGCTCCCCGTTTGAGGGGGGCGCGAACACCGGGGAGCTGTTTTTT CASSSPFEGGANTGELFF
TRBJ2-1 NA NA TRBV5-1 TGCGCCAGCAGCTTGGGGCTAGGGTCCTACAATGAGCAGTTCTTC CASSLGLGSYNEQFF
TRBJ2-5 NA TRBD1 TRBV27 TGTACCAGCAGTTCCGGAACAGGGGGCGTAGAGACCCAGTACTTC CTSSSGTGGVETQYF
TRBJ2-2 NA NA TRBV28 TGTGCCAGCACCAGAGGGGGTCTAGAGGGCGGGGAGCTGTTTTTT CASTRGGLEGGELFF
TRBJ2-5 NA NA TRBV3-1 TGTGCCAGCGGGACTTCCGCGGGGAATTTTGGGACCCAGTACTTC CASGTSAGNFGTQYF
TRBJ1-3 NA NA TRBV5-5 TGTGCCAGCAGCCGCCTCGGGGGGCCCTCTGGAAACACCATATATTTT CASSRLGGPSGNTIYF
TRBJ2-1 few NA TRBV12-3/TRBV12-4 TGTGCCAGCACCCTGCGGGGACACAATGAGCAGTTCTTC CASTLRGHNEQFF
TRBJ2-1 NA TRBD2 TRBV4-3 TGCGCCAGCAGCCAAGAAAATGCGGGACTATGGAATGAGCAGTTCTTC CASSQENAGLWNEQFF
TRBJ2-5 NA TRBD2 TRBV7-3 TGTGCCAGCAGCCCTAGCGGGGGGGCCCCTAAGACCCAGTACTTC CASSPSGGAPKTQYF
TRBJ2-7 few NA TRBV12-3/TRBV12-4 TGTGCCAGCAGTCAGCAGGGGACGAACTACGAGCAGTACTTC CASSQQGTNYEQYF
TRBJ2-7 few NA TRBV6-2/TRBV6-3 TGTGCCAGCAGTTACTTGAGACAGGGAGGCTACGAGCAGTACTTC CASSYLRQGGYEQYF
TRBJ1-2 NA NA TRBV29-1 TGCAGCGTTGATGGTCTGGGGGCGCGCGGCTACACCTTC CSVDGLGARGYTF
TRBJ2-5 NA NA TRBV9 TGTGCCAGCAGCGTAACGGCGGCGCAAGAGACCCAGTACTTC CASSVTAAQETQYF
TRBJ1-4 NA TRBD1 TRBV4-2 TGTGCCAGCAGCCAGGGACAGGGGGCTAATGAAAAACTGTTTTTT CASSQGQGANEKLFF
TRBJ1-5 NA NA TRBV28 TGTGCCAGCAGTTTCTCGACCGGTCAGCCCCAGCATTTT CASSFSTGQPQHF
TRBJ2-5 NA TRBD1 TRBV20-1 TGCAGTGCTGACGGTAGGACAGGGGGACGAGAGACCCAGTACTTC CSADGRTGGRETQYF
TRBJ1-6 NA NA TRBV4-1 TGCGCCAGCAGCCAAGAAGAGCATCCCAATTCACCCCTCCACTTT CASSQEEHPNSPLHF
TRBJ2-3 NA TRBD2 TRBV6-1 TGTGCCAGCAGCGCCGGGGGGGCCGGCACAGATACGCAGTATTTT CASSAGGAGTDTQYF
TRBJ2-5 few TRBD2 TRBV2 TGTGCCTGGATTGGCGGGGGGCCCTACCAAGGGACCCAGTACTTC CAWIGGGPYQGTQYF
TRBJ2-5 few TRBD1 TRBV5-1 TGCGCCAGCAAACAGGGGACAGCCCAAGAGACCCAGTACTTC CASKQGTAQETQYF
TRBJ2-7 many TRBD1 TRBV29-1 TGCAGCGTTAGGACAGGGCGCTACGAGCAGTACTTC CSVRTGRYEQYF
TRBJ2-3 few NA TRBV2 TGTGCCAGCAGATGGACACCAGATACGCAGTATTTT CASRWTPDTQYF
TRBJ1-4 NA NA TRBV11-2 TGTGCCAGCAGCCCGTATCGCCAGCGAGATGAAAAACTGTTTTTT CASSPYRQRDEKLFF
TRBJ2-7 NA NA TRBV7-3 TGTGCCAGCAGCCGCGGACAGTCCGCCGAGCAGTACTTC CASSRGQSAEQYF
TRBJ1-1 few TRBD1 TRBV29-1 TGCAGCGTAAATACCGGGACAGGGGGCGTTGAAGCTTTCTTT CSVNTGTGGVEAFF